The TCR beta chain under discussion was sequenced for a study of vaccination effects on CD4 cells after COVID-19. As for the study in general: Researchers obtained post-vaccine samples at a median of 72 days past the second dose. General study findings and limits: Clones induced by infection and by vaccine showed marked clonal contraction late after vaccination.

Here immunoSEQ multiplex PCR was the method, and the copy in TCRdb shows in-frame clones only, minus some. Among more than 9,000 clones, over 60% were seen once, and the ten largest hold 8.5% to 10%. This clone was seen more than once but under ten times. Its antigen remains unknown. Antigen-specific CD4+ T cells were first expanded with viral peptide pools by the ViraFEST assay and only then sequenced. Culture proceeded for more than nine days, and CD4+ T cells were then isolated. Participants were given two doses of BNT162b2 or mRNA-1273 vaccine. The culture medium for some 2 million PBMC per well included around 10 IU/ml IL-2 and roughly 10 ug/ml peptides. On day 3 and again on day 7, half the medium was replaced with IL-2 medium. This CDR3 comprises 13 residues. Germline V lookup: CDR1 GTSNPN, CDR2 SVGIG (reference sequence). The V end lost 5 bases, the J end lost 2 bases, and 9 bases lay between the germline ends.

This receptor was obtained from a human donor who received a COVID-19 vaccine. The sequences come from CD4+ T cells from PBMCs cultured with SARS-CoV-2 spike peptides, collected after COVID-19 vaccination. The gene calls are TRBV30 and TRBJ2-2, with TRBD1 as a possible D gene (6 bases). The CDR3 nucleotides are TGTGCCTGGGACAGGACAAACACCGGGGAGCTGTTTTTT. Amino acid sequence: CAWDRTNTGELFF.